This is a list of T cell receptor beta chains from one sample in a study of T cell clonotyping in hematopoietic cell transplantation. Using immunoSEQ multiplex PCR, the repertoire was profiled, and TCRdb retains in-frame clones only, with some absent. Among roughly 44,000 clones listed, about 85% were seen once. The starting material was peripheral blood mononuclear cells, obtained before stem cell transplant. Receptor source: a man in his 60s with acute myeloid leukemia. Some clones in this sample may be carry-over from other donors' samples. CDR3s include the opening cysteine and the closing phenylalanine or tryptophan. Each record gives: CDR3 length, D gene, J gene, clone size, V gene, CDR3 protein. The D gene is left open where the match is weak. Where a row states a size, it is once, few, many or the class of an expanded clone; other rows omit it.

CDR3 length: 15
D gene: TRBD2
J gene: TRBJ2-7
clone size: .
V gene: TRBV2
CDR3 protein: CASTDRTSGAYEQYF

CDR3 length: 14
D gene: .
J gene: TRBJ1-2
clone size: .
V gene: TRBV28
CDR3 protein: CASSQLNTDYGYTF

CDR3 length: 13
D gene: .
J gene: TRBJ2-5
clone size: once
V gene: TRBV30
CDR3 protein: CAWSPTGFGTQYF

CDR3 length: 15
D gene: TRBD1
J gene: TRBJ1-2
clone size: few
V gene: TRBV2
CDR3 protein: CASPEDRGANYGYTF

CDR3 length: 17
D gene: .
J gene: TRBJ1-1
clone size: .
V gene: TRBV5-1
CDR3 protein: CASSLVSGHQLNTEAFF

CDR3 length: 13
D gene: .
J gene: TRBJ2-5
clone size: once
V gene: TRBV7-3
CDR3 protein: CASSLGLQETQYF

CDR3 length: 16
D gene: TRBD1
J gene: TRBJ1-2
clone size: once
V gene: TRBV7-9
CDR3 protein: CASSPRTGGESYGYTF

CDR3 length: 11
D gene: .
J gene: TRBJ2-7
clone size: .
V gene: TRBV6-6
CDR3 protein: CASSYTRDWYF

CDR3 length: 16
D gene: .
J gene: TRBJ1-1
clone size: once
V gene: TRBV6-5
CDR3 protein: CASSYSRQRGAAEAFF

CDR3 length: 16
D gene: .
J gene: TRBJ2-2
clone size: once
V gene: TRBV4-3
CDR3 protein: CASSQGRGTTTGELFF

CDR3 length: 14
D gene: .
J gene: TRBJ1-3
clone size: .
V gene: TRBV6-5
CDR3 protein: CASSRDTSGNTIYF

CDR3 length: 14
D gene: TRBD1
J gene: TRBJ1-4
clone size: .
V gene: TRBV7-9
CDR3 protein: CASTGGETNEKLFF

CDR3 length: 15
D gene: TRBD1
J gene: TRBJ2-7
clone size: .
V gene: TRBV28
CDR3 protein: CASGLTGTGAYEQYF